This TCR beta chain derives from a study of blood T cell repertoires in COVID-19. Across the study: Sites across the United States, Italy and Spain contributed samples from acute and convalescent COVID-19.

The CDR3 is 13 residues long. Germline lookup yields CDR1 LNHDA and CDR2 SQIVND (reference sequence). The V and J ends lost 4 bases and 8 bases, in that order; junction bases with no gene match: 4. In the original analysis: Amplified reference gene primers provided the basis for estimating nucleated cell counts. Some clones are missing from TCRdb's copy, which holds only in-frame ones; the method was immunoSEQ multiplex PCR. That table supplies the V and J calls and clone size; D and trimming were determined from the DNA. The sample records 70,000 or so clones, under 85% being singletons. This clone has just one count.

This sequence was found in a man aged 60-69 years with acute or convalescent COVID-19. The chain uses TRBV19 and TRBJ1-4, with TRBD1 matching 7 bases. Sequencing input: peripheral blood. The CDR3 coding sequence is TGTGCCAGTAGTAAGACAGGGAGCGAAAAACTGTTTTTT. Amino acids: CASSKTGSEKLFF.